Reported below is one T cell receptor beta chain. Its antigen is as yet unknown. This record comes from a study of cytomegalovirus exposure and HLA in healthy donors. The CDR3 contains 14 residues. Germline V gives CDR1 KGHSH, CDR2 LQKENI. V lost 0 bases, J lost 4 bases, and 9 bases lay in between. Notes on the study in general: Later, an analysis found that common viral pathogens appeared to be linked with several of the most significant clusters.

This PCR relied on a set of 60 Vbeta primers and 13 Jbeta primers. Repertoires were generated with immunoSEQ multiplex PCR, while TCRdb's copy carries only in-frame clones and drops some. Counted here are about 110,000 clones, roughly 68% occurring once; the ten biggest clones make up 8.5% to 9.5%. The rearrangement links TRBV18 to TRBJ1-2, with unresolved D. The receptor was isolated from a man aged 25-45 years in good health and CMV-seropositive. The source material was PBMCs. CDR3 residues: CASSPPARAYGYTF. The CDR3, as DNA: TGTGCCAGCTCACCACCGGCGAGGGCCTATGGCTACACCTTC.